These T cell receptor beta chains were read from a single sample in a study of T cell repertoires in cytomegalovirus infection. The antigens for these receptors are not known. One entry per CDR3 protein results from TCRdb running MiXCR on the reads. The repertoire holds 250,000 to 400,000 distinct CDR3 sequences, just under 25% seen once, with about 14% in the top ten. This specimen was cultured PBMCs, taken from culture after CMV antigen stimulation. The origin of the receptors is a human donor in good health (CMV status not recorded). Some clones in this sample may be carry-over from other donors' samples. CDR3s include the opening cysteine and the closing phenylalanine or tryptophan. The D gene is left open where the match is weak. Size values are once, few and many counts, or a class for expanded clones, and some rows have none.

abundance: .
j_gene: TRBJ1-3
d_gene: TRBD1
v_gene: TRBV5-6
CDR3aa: CASSPTGTRVNTIYF
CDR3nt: TGTGCCAGCAGCCCGACAGGGACGAGGGTAAACACCATATATTTT

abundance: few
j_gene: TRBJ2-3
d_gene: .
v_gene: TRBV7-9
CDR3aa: CASSLIPTDTQYF
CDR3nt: TGTGCCAGCAGCTTAATCCCCACAGATACGCAGTATTTT

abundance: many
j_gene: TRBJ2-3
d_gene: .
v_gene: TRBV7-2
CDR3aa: CASSSPRLAQAWADTQYF
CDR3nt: TGTGCCAGCAGCTCCCCCCGGCTAGCCCAAGCTTGGGCAGATACGCAGTATTTT

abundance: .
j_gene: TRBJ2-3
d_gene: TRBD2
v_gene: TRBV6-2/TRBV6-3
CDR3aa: CASRAPGLAGYVNTDTQYF
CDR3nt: TGTGCCAGCAGAGCACCGGGACTAGCGGGATACGTGAACACAGATACGCAGTATTTT

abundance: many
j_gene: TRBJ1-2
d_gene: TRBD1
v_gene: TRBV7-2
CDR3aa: CASSVDRAYGYTF
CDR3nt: TGTGCCAGCAGCGTGGACAGGGCCTATGGCTACACCTTC

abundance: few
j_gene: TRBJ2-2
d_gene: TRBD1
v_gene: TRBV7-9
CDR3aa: CASSGYRGAGELFF
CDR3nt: TGTGCCAGCAGCGGATACAGGGGGGCCGGGGAGCTGTTTTTT

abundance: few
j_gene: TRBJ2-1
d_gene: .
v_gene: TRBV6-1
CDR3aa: CASSQTLSYNEQFF
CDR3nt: TGTGCCAGCAGTCAGACACTCTCCTACAATGAGCAGTTCTTC

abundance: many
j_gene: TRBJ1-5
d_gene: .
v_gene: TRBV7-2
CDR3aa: CASSRDTTSYQPQHF
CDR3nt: TGTGCCAGCAGCCGTGACACGACTAGTTATCAGCCCCAGCATTTT

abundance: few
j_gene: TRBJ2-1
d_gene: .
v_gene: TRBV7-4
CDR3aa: CASSLAEGAREQFF
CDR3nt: TGTGCCAGCAGCTTAGCGGAGGGGGCCAGGGAGCAGTTCTTC

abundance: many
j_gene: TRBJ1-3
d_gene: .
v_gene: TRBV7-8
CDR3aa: CASSLGVGTGNTIYF
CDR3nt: TGTGCCAGCAGCTTAGGGGTTGGAACTGGAAACACCATATATTTT

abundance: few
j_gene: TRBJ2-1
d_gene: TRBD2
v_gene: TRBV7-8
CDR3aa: CASSKGLSLRAINEQFF
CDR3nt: TGTGCCAGCAGCAAGGGACTATCCTTAAGGGCCATCAATGAGCAGTTCTTC

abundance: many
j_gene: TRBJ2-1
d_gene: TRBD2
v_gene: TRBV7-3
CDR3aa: CASSLQVAGGSYYNEQFF
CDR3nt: TGTGCCAGCAGCTTACAGGTAGCGGGAGGTTCCTACTACAATGAGCAGTTCTTC

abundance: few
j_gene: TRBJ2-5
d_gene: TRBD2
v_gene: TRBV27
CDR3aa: CASSEHSSGSGETQYF
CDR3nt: TGTGCCAGCAGTGAACACTCTAGCGGAAGTGGAGAGACCCAGTACTTC

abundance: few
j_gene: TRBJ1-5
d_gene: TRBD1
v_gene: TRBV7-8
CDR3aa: CASANRGSNQPQHF
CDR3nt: TGTGCCAGCGCTAACAGGGGAAGCAATCAGCCCCAGCATTTT